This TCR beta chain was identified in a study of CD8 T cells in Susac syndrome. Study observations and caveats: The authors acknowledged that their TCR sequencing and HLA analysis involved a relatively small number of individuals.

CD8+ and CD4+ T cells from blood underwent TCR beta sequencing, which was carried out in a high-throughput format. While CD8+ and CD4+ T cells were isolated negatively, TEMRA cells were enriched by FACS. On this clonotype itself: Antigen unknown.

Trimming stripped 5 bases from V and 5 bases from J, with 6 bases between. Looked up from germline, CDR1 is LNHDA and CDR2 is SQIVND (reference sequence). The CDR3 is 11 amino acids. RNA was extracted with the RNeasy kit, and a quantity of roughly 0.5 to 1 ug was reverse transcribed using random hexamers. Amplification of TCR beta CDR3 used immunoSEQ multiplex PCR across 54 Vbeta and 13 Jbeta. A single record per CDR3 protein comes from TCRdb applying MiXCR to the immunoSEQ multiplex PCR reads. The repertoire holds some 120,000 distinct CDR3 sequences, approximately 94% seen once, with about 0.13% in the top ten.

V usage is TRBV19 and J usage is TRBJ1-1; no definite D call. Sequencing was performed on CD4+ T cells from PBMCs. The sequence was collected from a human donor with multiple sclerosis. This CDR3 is CASSLRTEAFF. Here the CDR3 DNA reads TGTGCCAGTAGTCTCCGGACTGAAGCTTTCTTT.